Below are 28 T cell receptor beta chains sequenced from a single sample in a study of shared clonotypes between healthy human individuals. Naive CD8 cells lacked CD45RO, underwent positive selection for CCR7 and left out terminally differentiated effector memory CD45RA+ cells. Here immunoSEQ multiplex PCR was the method, and the copy in TCRdb shows in-frame clones only, minus some. Counted here are under 600,000 clones, 95% to 98% occurring once; the ten biggest clones make up 0.3%. The sequenced sample consisted of naive CD8+ T cells sorted from blood. Receptor source: a man aged 30-40 years in good health.

The rearrangement uses TRBV7-9 and TRBJ1-1; D not resolved. CDR1 and CDR2 from the germline V gene are SEHNR and FQNEAQ (reference sequence). Trimming pared 8 bases from V and 0 bases from J, leaving 7 bases between. The CDR3 consists of 12 residues. The CDR3 sequence is CASGLLNTEAFF. The CDR3 nucleotides read TGTGCCAGCGGGCTGTTGAACACTGAAGCTTTCTTT.

The chain couples TRBV28 to TRBJ2-7; possibly TRBD2 for D (5 bases). The germline V gene encodes CDR1 MDHEN and CDR2 SYDVKM. CDR3 length: 13 amino acids. Trimming took off 8 bases at V and 1 base at J, with 12 bases between the two ends. The CDR3 DNA is TGTGCCAGCTCCCCTCCGGGATCCTACGAGCAGTACTTC. Protein sequence: CASSPPGSYEQYF.

The chain joins TRBV6-5 to TRBJ2-5; D may be TRBD1 (6 bases). This CDR3 has 13 amino acids. Germline lookup yields CDR1 MNHEY and CDR2 SVGAGI. V lost 6 bases and J lost 5, with 13 bases in between. The DNA of the CDR3 is TGTGCCAGCAGACCGACAGGAGAGGAGACCCAGTACTTC. This sequence encodes CASRPTGEETQYF.

The chain employs TRBV9 and TRBJ2-4, with D possibly matching TRBD2 (5 bases). This CDR3 region has 13 residues. Germline loops: CDR1 SGDLS, CDR2 YYNGEE. Trimming took 0 bases from V and 8 from J, leaving 9 bases between them. CDR3: CASSVDWGDIQYF. The CDR3 DNA follows: TGTGCCAGCAGCGTAGACTGGGGAGACATTCAGTACTTC.

This clone was counted a single time. The V gene is TRBV27, the J gene TRBJ2-3; D call uncertain. This CDR3 is built from 13 residues. Germline CDR1 is MNHEY and CDR2 is SMNVEV (reference sequence). V shed 8 bases and J shed 8 bases, with 17 bases lying between them. CDR3 sequence (DNA): TGTGCCAGCGGCGACTCCTCACCGGGTACGCAGTATTTT. This gives the protein CASGDSSPGTQYF.

V and J are TRBV7-2 and TRBJ2-7, with D possibly being TRBD2 (6 bases). The CDR3 consists of 15 residues. Germline V gene sequence: CDR1 SGHTA, CDR2 FQGNSA. V lost 3 bases and J lost 0, with 12 bases in between. CDR3 in amino acids: CASSFHGGNSYEQYF. The CDR3, as DNA: TGTGCCAGCAGCTTTCACGGGGGTAACTCCTACGAGCAGTACTTC.

Here the CDR3 DNA reads TGTGCCAGCAGTTTATCTTACCAGAGATACGAGCAGTACTTC. The encoded protein is CASSLSYQRYEQYF. V usage is TRBV27 and J usage is TRBJ2-7; no clear D. The CDR3 is 14 amino acids. Germline values: CDR1 MNHEY, CDR2 SMNVEV (reference sequence). V lost 0 bases to trimming and J lost 4 bases, with 10 bases between them.

CDR3 loop: CSVDGGYNEQFF. DNA for the CDR3: TGCAGCGTTGATGGGGGCTACAATGAGCAGTTCTTC. J is TRBJ2-1 and V is TRBV29-1; either TRBD1 or TRBD2 may fit D (5 bases each). V was pared by 3 bases and J by 3 bases, with 6 bases between. CDR1 is SQVTM and CDR2 is ANQGSEA in the germline V gene. This CDR3 region has 12 residues.

The chain has TRBV7-2 and TRBJ2-3; D not resolved. Germline values: CDR1 SGHTA, CDR2 FQGNSA. V lost 3 bases, J lost 8 bases, and 9 bases lay in between. CDR3 size: 12 residues. The CDR3 spells CASSFRTGTQYF. The CDR3 DNA is TGTGCCAGCAGCTTCCGAACGGGTACGCAGTATTTT.

This clone was seen just once. The gene calls are TRBV7-6 and TRBJ2-7; 7 bases are a match to TRBD2. The CDR3 runs 15 residues. CDR1 SGHVS and CDR2 FNYEAQ come from the germline V gene. With 6 bases clipped from V and 3 bases from J, the junction kept 11 bases outside the gene matches. The CDR3 region is CASSTASGPNYEQYF. Here the CDR3 DNA reads TGTGCCAGCAGTACTGCTAGCGGTCCAAACTACGAGCAGTACTTC.

This chain links TRBV7-2 with TRBJ2-3; weak D call: TRBD2 (6 bases). Germline CDR1 is SGHTA and CDR2 is FQGNSA. V was clipped by 3 bases and J by 0 bases, with 16 bases between them. CDR3 size: 17 residues. The CDR3 DNA sequence: TGTGCCAGCAGCTTCGGGGGAGTAGCGGCTAGCACAGATACGCAGTATTTT. It translates to CASSFGGVAASTDTQYF.

This clone was recorded once. V usage is TRBV28 and J usage is TRBJ2-6; D may be TRBD2 (5 bases). V was pared by 4 bases and J by 9 bases, with 13 bases between. The CDR3 has 14 amino acids. The germline CDR1 and CDR2 sequences are MDHEN and SYDVKM. The CDR3 loop reads CASSWEPAGNVLTF. The CDR3 nucleotides are TGTGCCAGCAGTTGGGAACCGGCGGGCAACGTCCTGACTTTC.

This clone showed up just once. The chain recombines TRBV6-5 with TRBJ1-2; no clear D. This CDR3 comprises 15 residues. Per germline, CDR1 MNHEY and CDR2 SVGAGI. V was pared by 5 bases and J by 4 bases, with 17 bases between. CDR3 protein: CASSNHVGSGYGYTF. The DNA of the CDR3 is TGTGCCAGCAGTAACCACGTGGGCTCGGGCTATGGCTACACCTTC.

Remarks on this clone: Other DNA variants within this sample encode the same CDR3. The chain is built from TRBV9 and TRBJ2-7; tentatively, D is TRBD1 or TRBD2 (5 bases each). CDR1 and CDR2 (germline): SGDLS, YYNGEE. This CDR3 spans 14 amino acids. The V and J ends lost 0 bases and 2 bases respectively, with 9 bases between them. CDR3 bases: TGTGCCAGCAGCGTAGGGGACCGGACCTACGAGCAGTACTTC. This codes for CASSVGDRTYEQYF.

This clone was counted a single time. The gene calls are TRBV5-4 and TRBJ1-1, with 9 bases fitting TRBD1. The J segment lost 3 bases and the V segment lost 4 bases, leaving 1 base of the junction unmatched. Germline values: CDR1 SGHNT, CDR2 YYREEE (reference sequence). The CDR3 has 13 amino acids. The chain's CDR3 is CASSRDRDTEAFF. In nucleotides, the CDR3 is TGTGCCAGCAGCCGGGACAGGGACACTGAAGCTTTCTTT.

The chain carries TRBV10-3 and TRBJ2-1; D remains ambiguous. CDR1 is ENHRY, CDR2 SYGVKD, per germline. Trimming pared 4 bases from V and 8 bases from J, leaving 6 bases between. CDR3 length equals 11 residues. CDR3 residues: CAISADYEQFF. CDR3 nucleotide sequence: TGTGCCATCAGTGCGGATTATGAGCAGTTCTTC.

The CDR3: CASSLATGDNIQYF. The CDR3 DNA sequence: TGTGCCAGCAGCTTGGCGACAGGGGACAACATTCAGTACTTC. The V gene is TRBV7-3, the J gene TRBJ2-4; 8 bases match TRBD1. V gave up 3 bases and J gave up 7 bases; unmatched junction bases: 5. This CDR3 comprises 14 residues. CDR1 is SGHTA, CDR2 FQGTGA, per germline.

The genes are TRBV7-9 and TRBJ2-7, with a tentative D call TRBD1 (6 bases). This CDR3 region has 15 residues. Looked up from germline, CDR1 is SEHNR and CDR2 is FQNEAQ (reference sequence). With 1 base removed from V and 5 bases from J, the gap between germline ends came to 15 bases. The CDR3 loop reads CASSLEGDNTHEQYF. For the CDR3, the DNA is TGTGCCAGCAGCTTAGAGGGGGACAATACCCACGAGCAGTACTTC. Together with reference TRBV7-9 and TRBJ2-7, the CDR3 gives the full variable domain: DTGVSQNPRHKITKRGQNVTFRCDPISEHNRLYWYRQTLGQGPEFLTYFQNEAQLEKSRLLSDRFSAERPKGSFSTLEIQRTEQGDSAMYLCASSLEGDNTHEQYFGPGTRLTVT.

V and J are TRBV25-1 and TRBJ2-7; D might be TRBD2 (7 bases). The CDR3 is made up of 13 amino acids. V gave up 2 bases and J gave up 6 bases, with 11 bases separating them. In germline, CDR1 is MGHDK, CDR2 SYGVNS. CDR3 sequence: CASSEQGRGEQYF. The CDR3, as DNA: TGTGCCAGCAGTGAACAGGGGAGGGGCGAGCAGTACTTC.

The rearrangement links TRBV5-4 to TRBJ2-3, with 10 bases matching TRBD2. V trimming: 4 bases; J trimming: 3 bases; junction bases outside the gene matches: 5. Germline V gene data show CDR1 as SGHNT and CDR2 as YYREEE (reference sequence). This CDR3 spans 15 amino acids. CDR3 sequence: CASSVPGLATDTQYF. The CDR3 DNA follows: TGTGCCAGCAGCGTCCCGGGACTAGCGACAGATACGCAGTATTTT.

V usage is TRBV11-2 and J usage is TRBJ2-7; 7 positions agree with TRBD2. The CDR3 has 14 residues. V was clipped by 5 bases and J by 4 bases; unmatched bases: 8. Germline lookup yields CDR1 SGHAT and CDR2 FQNNGV. As DNA, the CDR3 is TGTGCCAGCAGCCAAGCGGGGCGCCCTTACGAGCAGTACTTC. Its translation is CASSQAGRPYEQYF.

The rearrangement joins TRBV9 to TRBJ2-7; 8 bases are a match to TRBD2. This CDR3 comprises 16 residues. Losses at the gene ends were 5 bases for V and 5 bases for J; bases not matched to a gene: 15. CDR1 and CDR2 (germline): SGDLS, YYNGEE. The CDR3 region has the DNA TGTGCCAGCAGTCTGAAGGGGGTAGCGGGAAGGGACGAGCAGTACTTC. It translates to CASSLKGVAGRDEQYF.

The V and J genes are TRBV5-1 and TRBJ1-1; weak D call: TRBD1 (5 bases). CDR3 size: 14 residues. In germline, CDR1 is SGHRS, CDR2 YFSETQ. Trimming took off 0 bases at V and 4 bases at J, with 10 bases between the two ends. Here the CDR3 DNA reads TGCGCCAGCAGCTTGGGGGGCGTCAGCACTGAAGCTTTCTTT. This codes for CASSLGGVSTEAFF.

J is TRBJ1-1 and V is TRBV7-9; weak D call: TRBD1 (5 bases). The CDR3 is made up of 17 amino acids. Germline assignment: CDR1 SEHNR and CDR2 FQNEAQ (reference sequence). V lost 2 bases to trimming and J lost 1 base, with 17 bases between them. The CDR3 is CASSLYRLESANTEAFF. CDR3 nucleotides: TGTGCCAGCAGCTTATACAGGTTGGAAAGCGCGAACACTGAAGCTTTCTTT.

The chain uses TRBV10-3 and TRBJ2-7; TRBD1 matches 7 bases. The V and J ends lost 3 bases and 4 bases, in that order; junction bases with no gene match: 6. CDR1 is ENHRY and CDR2 is SYGVKD in the germline V gene. The CDR3 runs to 14 residues. This CDR3 reads CAISDTGQTYEQYF. In nucleotides, the CDR3 is TGTGCCATCAGTGATACGGGACAGACATACGAGCAGTACTTC.

This rearrangement joins TRBV2 to TRBJ2-7; 9 bases agree with TRBD1. The CDR3 sequence is 16 residues long. J was trimmed by 2 bases and V by 6 bases; bases with no gene match: 11. Germline V CDR1 and CDR2: SNHLY, FYNNEI. Here the CDR3 reads CASRDLSQGATYEQYF. In DNA, the CDR3 is TGTGCCAGCAGGGACCTATCACAGGGGGCCACCTACGAGCAGTACTTC.

V is TRBV14 and J is TRBJ2-2; TRBD2 matches at 9 bases. V gave up 5 bases and J gave up 0 bases; unmatched junction bases: 1. The CDR3 is 15 residues long. The germline CDR1 and CDR2 sequences are SGHDN and FVKESK. The chain's CDR3 is CASSSSGTNTGELFF. Written as DNA, the CDR3 is TGTGCCAGCAGCTCTAGCGGGACGAACACCGGGGAGCTGTTTTTT.

J is TRBJ1-5 and V is TRBV27; D is uncertain. The germline V gene encodes CDR1 MNHEY and CDR2 SMNVEV (reference sequence). The germline V and J ends were trimmed by 1 base and 3 bases, with 10 bases remaining between them. This CDR3 is 15 amino acids long. CDR3 bases: TGTGCCAGCAGTTTATTAGGCACAGACAATCAGCCCCAGCATTTT. It translates to CASSLLGTDNQPQHF.